This T cell receptor beta chain came from a study of beta chain features in type 1 diabetes. Investigators reverse transcribed all isolated RNA, so they sequenced expressed TCRB transcripts. Sequenced naive, central memory and regulatory T cell samples produced an average of about 3.7 million reads. Produced via immunoSEQ multiplex PCR; TCRdb's table is partial and in-frame only. Among roughly 230,000 clones listed, over 8.5% were seen once. To note about this clone: The antigen remains unidentified.

Sorting of CD4+ naive, central memory, regulatory and stem cell-like memory cells was performed via CD45RO/CCR7/CD25/CD127/CD95/CD27. Study observations and caveats: The naive, central memory and Treg TCRB repertoires looked more alike in patients than they did in healthy donors.

V was clipped by 1 base and J by 3 bases; unmatched bases: 4. The CDR3 sequence is 16 residues long. Germline CDR1 is SGHDT and CDR2 is YYEEEE. The sequence derives from a woman aged 18-30 years in good health. The sample taken for sequencing was naive CD4+ T cells from blood. The genes are TRBV5-6 and TRBJ2-2; TRBD1 matches 9 bases. Here the CDR3 reads CASSLTRDRDTGELFF. The CDR3 DNA sequence: TGTGCCAGCAGCTTGACCCGGGACAGGGACACCGGGGAGCTGTTTTTT.